This is a list of T cell receptor beta chains from one sample in a study of OX40 agonist ivuxolimab in advanced cancers. TCRdb keeps only in-frame clones here, not all; method: immunoSEQ multiplex PCR. The table has 55,000 to 80,000 clones, over 75% seen once. The specimen was CD4+ or CD8+ T cells sorted from blood, collected in a trial of the OX40 agonist ivuxolimab. The receptors were gathered from an adult with an advanced solid tumor such as melanoma, head and neck, liver or kidney cancer. CDR3s include the opening cysteine and the closing phenylalanine or tryptophan. D genes are given only for firm matches. Size tells how often a clone was seen (once, few, many) or the class of an expanded clone, and some rows leave it out.

clone size: few; D gene: TRBD1; J gene: TRBJ1-1; V gene: TRBV10-3; CDR3 DNA: TGTGCCATCAGTGATGGACAGGCGAACACTGAAGCTTTCTTT; CDR3 protein: CAISDGQANTEAFF
clone size: .; D gene: TRBD1; J gene: TRBJ1-1; V gene: TRBV18; CDR3 DNA: TGTGCCAGCTCACGGGACAGGGATAACACTGAAGCTTTCTTT; CDR3 protein: CASSRDRDNTEAFF
clone size: .; D gene: .; J gene: TRBJ1-5; V gene: TRBV27; CDR3 DNA: TGTGCCAGCAGTTCCCACAATAGCAATCAGCCCCAGCATTTT; CDR3 protein: CASSSHNSNQPQHF
clone size: .; D gene: TRBD1; J gene: TRBJ1-2; V gene: TRBV7-2; CDR3 DNA: TGTGCCAGCAGCTTAAACCCGGGACAGAACTATGGCTACACCTTC; CDR3 protein: CASSLNPGQNYGYTF
clone size: .; D gene: TRBD2; J gene: TRBJ2-1; V gene: TRBV4-3; CDR3 DNA: TGCGCCAGCAGCCAAGATGGGGCGGGAGGGTACAATGAGCAGTTCTTC; CDR3 protein: CASSQDGAGGYNEQFF
clone size: .; D gene: TRBD1; J gene: TRBJ2-1; V gene: TRBV28; CDR3 DNA: TGTGCCAGCAGTTCACCTACTTTACAAGACAGGGGGCAGTTCTTC; CDR3 protein: CASSSPTLQDRGQFF
clone size: few; D gene: .; J gene: TRBJ2-2; V gene: TRBV28; CDR3 DNA: TGTGCCAGCACCTCTGAGGGGGGCACCGGGGAGCTGTTTTTT; CDR3 protein: CASTSEGGTGELFF
clone size: .; D gene: TRBD1; J gene: TRBJ2-3; V gene: TRBV6-6; CDR3 DNA: TGTGCCAGCAGTTACGACAGGGGTAGGACAGATACGCAGTATTTT; CDR3 protein: CASSYDRGRTDTQYF
clone size: once; D gene: .; J gene: TRBJ1-2; V gene: TRBV7-2; CDR3 DNA: TGTGCCAGCAGCTTAAGTAGAAATAACTATGGCTACACCTTC; CDR3 protein: CASSLSRNNYGYTF
clone size: once; D gene: .; J gene: TRBJ2-2; V gene: TRBV6-5; CDR3 DNA: TGTGCCAGCAGCCGGACGCAGGGAAACGGGGAGCTGTTTTTT; CDR3 protein: CASSRTQGNGELFF
clone size: .; D gene: .; J gene: TRBJ2-3; V gene: TRBV5-6; CDR3 DNA: TGTGCCAGCAGCTTGACCGGAGATACGCAGTATTTT; CDR3 protein: CASSLTGDTQYF
clone size: .; D gene: .; J gene: TRBJ2-3; V gene: TRBV15; CDR3 DNA: TGTGCCACCAGCAGAGGGCCTAGCTTGGCAGATACGCAGTATTTT; CDR3 protein: CATSRGPSLADTQYF
clone size: .; D gene: TRBD1; J gene: TRBJ2-2; V gene: TRBV4-3; CDR3 DNA: TGCGCCAGCAGCCAACCTTTGGACAGGGGGCACACCGGGGAGCTGTTTTTT; CDR3 protein: CASSQPLDRGHTGELFF
clone size: .; D gene: .; J gene: TRBJ1-1; V gene: TRBV10-1; CDR3 DNA: TGCGCCAGCAGTGAGTGGACCAAACCCTCTGAAGCTTTCTTT; CDR3 protein: CASSEWTKPSEAFF
clone size: .; D gene: .; J gene: TRBJ2-7; V gene: TRBV7-2; CDR3 DNA: TGTGCCAGCAGCCTTGGACTGGTAGACGAGCAGTACTTC; CDR3 protein: CASSLGLVDEQYF
clone size: .; D gene: .; J gene: TRBJ2-1; V gene: TRBV7-2; CDR3 DNA: TGTGCCAGCAGCTTAGGGACCTACAATGAGCAGTTCTTC; CDR3 protein: CASSLGTYNEQFF
clone size: .; D gene: .; J gene: TRBJ1-2; V gene: TRBV27; CDR3 DNA: TGTGCCAGCAGTTCCGGGGGGGGTGGCACGAGGTTTAACTATGGCTACACCTTC; CDR3 protein: CASSSGGGGTRFNYGYTF
clone size: .; D gene: .; J gene: TRBJ2-5; V gene: TRBV6-5; CDR3 DNA: TGTGCCAGCCGCTCTGGCGGTCCTTGGGAGACCCAGTACTTC; CDR3 protein: CASRSGGPWETQYF
clone size: .; D gene: .; J gene: TRBJ1-1; V gene: TRBV4-3; CDR3 DNA: TGCGCCAGCAGCCAAGAAGCGGGGGGGAACACTGAAGCTTTCTTT; CDR3 protein: CASSQEAGGNTEAFF
clone size: .; D gene: .; J gene: TRBJ2-2; V gene: TRBV18; CDR3 DNA: TGTGCCAGCTCACCACGACGGAAAGCGAACACCGGGGAGCTGTTTTTT; CDR3 protein: CASSPRRKANTGELFF
clone size: .; D gene: TRBD1; J gene: TRBJ2-2; V gene: TRBV9; CDR3 DNA: TGTGCCAGCAGCGGGGGACAGGGGACTTTCACCGGGGAGCTGTTTTTT; CDR3 protein: CASSGGQGTFTGELFF
clone size: .; D gene: .; J gene: TRBJ2-3; V gene: TRBV5-1; CDR3 DNA: TGCGCCAGCAGCTTGGAGGGCCTCGGCACAGATACGCAGTATTTT; CDR3 protein: CASSLEGLGTDTQYF
clone size: .; D gene: TRBD2; J gene: TRBJ2-3; V gene: TRBV7-3; CDR3 DNA: TGTGCCAGCAGCCCCCAAGGGAGGGTTGACACAGATACGCAGTATTTT; CDR3 protein: CASSPQGRVDTDTQYF
clone size: .; D gene: .; J gene: TRBJ2-1; V gene: TRBV7-2; CDR3 DNA: TGTGCCAGCAGCTCAACCCCGACTAGAAATGAGCAGTTCTTC; CDR3 protein: CASSSTPTRNEQFF
clone size: .; D gene: .; J gene: TRBJ1-1; V gene: TRBV19; CDR3 DNA: TGTGCCAGTAGTTTCGGAGAGGAGGTTTTCTTT; CDR3 protein: CASSFGEEVFF
clone size: many; D gene: .; J gene: TRBJ1-5; V gene: TRBV5-5; CDR3 DNA: TGTGCCAGCAGCTTGGGGGAACGGAATCAGCCCCAGCATTTT; CDR3 protein: CASSLGERNQPQHF
clone size: .; D gene: TRBD1; J gene: TRBJ2-2; V gene: TRBV18; CDR3 DNA: TGTGCCAGCTCACTCGGGACAGGGTACACCGGGGAGCTGTTTTTT; CDR3 protein: CASSLGTGYTGELFF
clone size: few; D gene: .; J gene: TRBJ1-4; V gene: TRBV25-1; CDR3 DNA: TGTGCCAGCAGTGCGGTGGCCGCGGAAAAACTGTTTTTT; CDR3 protein: CASSAVAAEKLFF
clone size: few; D gene: TRBD1; J gene: TRBJ2-7; V gene: TRBV9; CDR3 DNA: TGTGCCAGCAGCGTAGAGCGGACAGGGGGCCGATACGAGCAGTACTTC; CDR3 protein: CASSVERTGGRYEQYF
clone size: few; D gene: TRBD1; J gene: TRBJ1-5; V gene: TRBV6-5; CDR3 DNA: TGTGCCAGCAGTCGGGACAGCCTTAATCAGCCCCAGCATTTT; CDR3 protein: CASSRDSLNQPQHF
clone size: .; D gene: TRBD2; J gene: TRBJ2-1; V gene: TRBV2; CDR3 DNA: TGTGCCAGCAGTGAACTGGTACTAGCGGCCAATGAGCAGTTCTTC; CDR3 protein: CASSELVLAANEQFF
clone size: .; D gene: .; J gene: TRBJ2-5; V gene: TRBV5-4; CDR3 DNA: TGTGCCAGCAGCAGGGAGGACAGAATAGAGACCCAGTACTTC; CDR3 protein: CASSREDRIETQYF
clone size: once; D gene: TRBD2; J gene: TRBJ2-1; V gene: TRBV28; CDR3 DNA: TGTGCCTCATACAGGACTAGCGGGACTAATGAGCAGTTCTTC; CDR3 protein: CASYRTSGTNEQFF
clone size: .; D gene: .; J gene: TRBJ1-3; V gene: TRBV28; CDR3 DNA: TGTGCCAGCAGTTTGCCCCGGGGCACCATATATTTT; CDR3 protein: CASSLPRGTIYF
clone size: .; D gene: TRBD1; J gene: TRBJ1-6; V gene: TRBV4-2; CDR3 DNA: TGTGCCAGCAGCCAACCAACAGGGGATTACTCACCCCTCCACTTT; CDR3 protein: CASSQPTGDYSPLHF
clone size: .; D gene: .; J gene: TRBJ1-4; V gene: TRBV11-2; CDR3 DNA: TGTGCCAGCAGCCCGCGGGGGGTACGTGAAAAACTGTTTTTT; CDR3 protein: CASSPRGVREKLFF
clone size: .; D gene: .; J gene: TRBJ1-5; V gene: TRBV19; CDR3 DNA: TGTGCCACGTCTATCGAGGATAGCAATCAGCCCCAGCATTTT; CDR3 protein: CATSIEDSNQPQHF
clone size: .; D gene: TRBD2; J gene: TRBJ2-3; V gene: TRBV19; CDR3 DNA: TGTGCCAGTAGTACCCCCAGGAGAGCGGGGGGGCCAACAGATACGCAGTATTTT; CDR3 protein: CASSTPRRAGGPTDTQYF
clone size: once; D gene: TRBD2; J gene: TRBJ2-2; V gene: TRBV7-9; CDR3 DNA: TGTGCCAGCAGCTTAGGGGGACTAGCGCCGAACACCGGGGAGCTGTTTTTT; CDR3 protein: CASSLGGLAPNTGELFF
clone size: .; D gene: .; J gene: TRBJ1-1; V gene: TRBV4-2; CDR3 DNA: TGTGCCAGCAGCCAAACCACGGGCGGGACTGAAGCTTTCTTT; CDR3 protein: CASSQTTGGTEAFF
clone size: .; D gene: TRBD2; J gene: TRBJ2-7; V gene: TRBV28; CDR3 DNA: TGTGCCAGCAGTTTCCCGACTAGCGGAGGGACCTACGAGCAGTACTTC; CDR3 protein: CASSFPTSGGTYEQYF
clone size: .; D gene: .; J gene: TRBJ2-5; V gene: TRBV7-6; CDR3 DNA: TGTGCCAGCAGCTTAAGTGGGGAGACCCAGTACTTC; CDR3 protein: CASSLSGETQYF
clone size: .; D gene: .; J gene: TRBJ2-2; V gene: TRBV7-8; CDR3 DNA: TGTGCCAGCAGCTCGCTCGGGGTGGGGGAGCTGTTTTTT; CDR3 protein: CASSSLGVGELFF
clone size: .; D gene: TRBD2; J gene: TRBJ2-3; V gene: TRBV10-3; CDR3 DNA: TGTGCCATCAGTGAGGGTCTAGCGGGAGGGCCGTTTACAGATACGCAGTATTTT; CDR3 protein: CAISEGLAGGPFTDTQYF
clone size: .; D gene: TRBD1; J gene: TRBJ1-1; V gene: TRBV7-9; CDR3 DNA: TGTGCCAGCAGCTTAAGGGGGACAGGGAACACTGAAGCTTTCTTT; CDR3 protein: CASSLRGTGNTEAFF
clone size: .; D gene: .; J gene: TRBJ2-4; V gene: TRBV27; CDR3 DNA: TGTGCCAGCAGTTTAGCCTGGGCTAGCGGGACAGGAAACATTCAGTACTTC; CDR3 protein: CASSLAWASGTGNIQYF
clone size: few; D gene: TRBD1; J gene: TRBJ1-2; V gene: TRBV7-9; CDR3 DNA: TGTGCCAGCAGCTTAGCGGGGACAGGCTATGGCTACACCTTC; CDR3 protein: CASSLAGTGYGYTF
clone size: .; D gene: .; J gene: TRBJ2-2; V gene: TRBV5-8; CDR3 DNA: TGTGCCAGCAGCTCCAGGGGAAAGGCCGGGGAGCTGTTTTTT; CDR3 protein: CASSSRGKAGELFF
clone size: once; D gene: .; J gene: TRBJ2-2; V gene: TRBV27; CDR3 DNA: TGTGCCAGCATAGGGGGGGTGGGGAACACCGGGGAGCTGTTTTTT; CDR3 protein: CASIGGVGNTGELFF
clone size: .; D gene: .; J gene: TRBJ2-7; V gene: TRBV9; CDR3 DNA: TGTGCCAGCAGCGTAGAAGGGACTTCCTTCTACGAGCAGTACTTC; CDR3 protein: CASSVEGTSFYEQYF
clone size: once; D gene: TRBD1; J gene: TRBJ1-6; V gene: TRBV6-1; CDR3 DNA: TGTGCCAGCGGCGAGACAGGGTTTCGGGCCCTCCACTTT; CDR3 protein: CASGETGFRALHF
clone size: .; D gene: TRBD1; J gene: TRBJ1-6; V gene: TRBV6-1; CDR3 DNA: TGTGCCAGTCGGGACAGGCATTCACCCCTCCACTTT; CDR3 protein: CASRDRHSPLHF
clone size: .; D gene: TRBD1; J gene: TRBJ2-6; V gene: TRBV2; CDR3 DNA: TGTGCCAGCATCGGGACAGGGGGCGCTGGGGCCAACGTCCTGACTTTC; CDR3 protein: CASIGTGGAGANVLTF
clone size: once; D gene: .; J gene: TRBJ1-2; V gene: TRBV13; CDR3 DNA: TGTGCCAGCAGCTCCCTTGGGGGCGCTGGCTACACCTTC; CDR3 protein: CASSSLGGAGYTF
clone size: .; D gene: TRBD2; J gene: TRBJ2-1; V gene: TRBV18; CDR3 DNA: TGTGCCAGCTCACCACCGGCTAGCGGGAGGGACTACAATGAGCAGTTCTTC; CDR3 protein: CASSPPASGRDYNEQFF
clone size: once; D gene: TRBD2; J gene: TRBJ2-6; V gene: TRBV7-6; CDR3 DNA: TGTGCCAGCAGCTTAATCGGGGGGGCCTCTGGGGCCAACGTCCTGACTTTC; CDR3 protein: CASSLIGGASGANVLTF
clone size: .; D gene: .; J gene: TRBJ2-3; V gene: TRBV7-3; CDR3 DNA: TGTGCCAGCAGTTTTCATAGTGCTAGCGTCACAGATACGCAGTATTTT; CDR3 protein: CASSFHSASVTDTQYF